This T cell receptor (beta chain) was observed in a study of blood T cell repertoires in COVID-19. This clone was seen more than once but under ten times. The CDR3 covers 14 residues. CDR1 and CDR2 from the germline V gene are SNHLY and FYNNEI. V gave up 4 bases and J gave up 4 bases, with 10 bases separating them. In the study's own analysis: Amplification from reference gene primers served as the basis for estimated nucleated cell counts. Profiling relied on immunoSEQ multiplex PCR, and the TCRdb table lists in-frame clones only, not all of them. That table is the source of V, J and clone size, and D and trimming were worked out from the DNA. This sample yields fewer than 200,000 clones, of which about 80% are seen a single time; 6% to 8.5% belongs to the top ten.

The sequence came from a man between 60 and 75 years old with acute or convalescent COVID-19. Sequenced sample: peripheral blood. The genes are TRBV2 and TRBJ1-4; D gene unclear. The CDR3 here is CASSAGSYNEKLFF. The CDR3 DNA follows: TGTGCCAGCAGTGCCGGGAGCTATAATGAAAAACTGTTTTTT.